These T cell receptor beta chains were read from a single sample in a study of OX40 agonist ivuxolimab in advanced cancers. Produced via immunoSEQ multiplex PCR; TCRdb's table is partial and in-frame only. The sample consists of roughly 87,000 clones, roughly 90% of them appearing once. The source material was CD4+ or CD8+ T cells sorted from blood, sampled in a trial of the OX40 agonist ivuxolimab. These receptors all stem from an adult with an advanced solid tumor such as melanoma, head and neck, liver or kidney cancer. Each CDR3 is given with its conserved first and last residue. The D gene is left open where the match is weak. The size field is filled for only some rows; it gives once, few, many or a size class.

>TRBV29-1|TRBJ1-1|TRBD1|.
CSAPLTGTVNTEAFF
TGCAGCGCTCCGCTAACCGGGACAGTGAACACTGAAGCTTTCTTT
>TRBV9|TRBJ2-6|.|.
CASSESGANVLTF
TGTGCCAGCAGCGAAAGTGGGGCCAACGTCCTGACTTTC
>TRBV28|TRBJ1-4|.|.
CASLTGQGGEKLFF
TGTGCCTCCTTGACCGGGCAGGGTGGTGAAAAACTGTTTTTT
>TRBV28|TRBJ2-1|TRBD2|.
CASSLLFGGGANEQFF
TGTGCCAGCAGTTTATTGTTTGGCGGGGGGGCGAATGAGCAGTTCTTC
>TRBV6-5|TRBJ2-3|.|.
CASRMDSTDTQYF
TGTGCCAGCAGGATGGACAGCACAGATACGCAGTATTTT
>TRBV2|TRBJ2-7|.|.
CASETGYEQYF
TGTGCCAGCGAAACAGGTTACGAGCAGTACTTC
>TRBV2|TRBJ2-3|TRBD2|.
CASRPGLATDTQYF
TGTGCCAGCCGTCCAGGACTAGCGACAGATACGCAGTATTTT
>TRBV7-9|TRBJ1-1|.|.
CASSLTDLVEAFF
TGTGCCAGCAGCCTCACAGACCTGGTTGAAGCTTTCTTT
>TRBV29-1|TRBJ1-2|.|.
CSVELRISNYGYTF
TGCAGCGTTGAACTAAGAATTTCGAACTATGGCTACACCTTC
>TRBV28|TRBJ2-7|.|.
CASSSARGQYF
TGTGCCAGCAGTTCCGCTAGGGGGCAGTACTTC
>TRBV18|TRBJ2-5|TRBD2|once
CASSPPGRAGETQYF
TGTGCCAGCTCACCACCGGGGAGGGCTGGGGAGACCCAGTACTTC
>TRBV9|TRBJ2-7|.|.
CASSGTAESYEQYF
TGTGCCAGCAGCGGAACGGCAGAGTCCTACGAGCAGTACTTC
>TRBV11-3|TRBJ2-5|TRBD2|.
CASSLGVAGDQETQYF
TGTGCCAGCAGCTTAGGGGTAGCGGGGGATCAAGAGACCCAGTACTTC
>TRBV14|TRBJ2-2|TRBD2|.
CASSQGLAGVTGELFF
TGTGCCAGCAGCCAAGGACTAGCGGGAGTCACCGGGGAGCTGTTTTTT
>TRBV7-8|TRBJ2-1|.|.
CASSLDNGGYYNEQFF
TGTGCCAGCAGCCTAGACAACGGGGGATACTACAATGAGCAGTTCTTC
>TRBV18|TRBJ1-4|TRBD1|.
CASSPSGTGVTNEKLFF
TGTGCCAGCTCACCTTCCGGGACAGGGGTCACTAATGAAAAACTGTTTTTT